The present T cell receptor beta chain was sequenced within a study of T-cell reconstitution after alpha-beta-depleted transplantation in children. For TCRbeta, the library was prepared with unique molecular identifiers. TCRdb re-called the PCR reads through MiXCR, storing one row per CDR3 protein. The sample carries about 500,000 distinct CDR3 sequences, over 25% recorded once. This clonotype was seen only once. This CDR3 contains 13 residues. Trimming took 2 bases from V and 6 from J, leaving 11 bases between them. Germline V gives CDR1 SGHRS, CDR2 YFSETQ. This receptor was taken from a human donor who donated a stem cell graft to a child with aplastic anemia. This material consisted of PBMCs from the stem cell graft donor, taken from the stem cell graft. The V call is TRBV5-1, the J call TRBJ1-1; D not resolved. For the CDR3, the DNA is TGCGCCAGCAGCTTAAGTGATAGCGCTGAAGCTTTCTTT. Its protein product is CASSLSDSAEAFF.